This entry concerns a single TCR beta chain. The data are from a study of cytomegalovirus exposure and HLA in healthy donors. With 1 base clipped from V and 5 bases from J, the junction kept 7 bases outside the gene matches. Per the germline V gene, CDR1 is SGHTA and CDR2 is FQGNSA. The CDR3 is 15 residues long. The study ran its PCR with 60 Vbeta and 13 Jbeta primers. Produced via immunoSEQ multiplex PCR; TCRdb's table is partial and in-frame only. Its listing shows over 100,000 clones. This chain uses TRBV7-2 with TRBJ1-1, with TRBD1 matching over 7 bases. This receptor was taken from a middle-aged woman in good health and CMV-seropositive. Material: PBMCs. The CDR3 loop is CASSLGTGTVTEAFF. In DNA, the CDR3 is TGTGCCAGCAGCTTAGGGACCGGGACAGTTACTGAAGCTTTCTTT.